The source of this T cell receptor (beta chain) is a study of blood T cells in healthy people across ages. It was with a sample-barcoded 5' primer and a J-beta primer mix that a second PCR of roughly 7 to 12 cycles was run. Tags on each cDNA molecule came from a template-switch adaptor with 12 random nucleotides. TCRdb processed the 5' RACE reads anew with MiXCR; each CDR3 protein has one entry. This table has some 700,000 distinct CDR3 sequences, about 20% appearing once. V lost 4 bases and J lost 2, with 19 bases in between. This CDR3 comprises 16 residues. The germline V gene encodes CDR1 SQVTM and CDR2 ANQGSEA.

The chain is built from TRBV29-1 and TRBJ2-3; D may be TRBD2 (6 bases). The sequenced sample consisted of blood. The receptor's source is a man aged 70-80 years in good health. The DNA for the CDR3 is TGCAGCGTTGTATGGGTTAGCGGATCTCTCACAGATACGCAGTATTTT. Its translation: CSVVWVSGSLTDTQYF.